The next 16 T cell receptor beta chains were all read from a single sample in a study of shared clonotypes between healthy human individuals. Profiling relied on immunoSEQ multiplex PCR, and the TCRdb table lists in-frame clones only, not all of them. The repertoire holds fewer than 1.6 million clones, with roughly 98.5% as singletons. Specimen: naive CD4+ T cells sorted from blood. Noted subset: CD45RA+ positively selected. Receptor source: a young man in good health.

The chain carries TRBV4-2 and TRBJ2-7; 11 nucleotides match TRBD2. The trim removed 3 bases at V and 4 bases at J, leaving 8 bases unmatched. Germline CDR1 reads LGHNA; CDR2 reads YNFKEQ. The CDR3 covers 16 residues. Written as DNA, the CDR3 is TGTGCCAGCAGCCAGGCCACTAGCGGGAGTTCGTACGAGCAGTACTTC. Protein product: CASSQATSGSSYEQYF.

In DNA, the CDR3 is TGTGCCAGCAGCCTCTCAGTTAGCACCGGGGAGCTGTTTTTT. This codes for CASSLSVSTGELFF. The chain links TRBV7-2 to TRBJ2-2; D not resolved. The CDR3 runs 14 residues. V gave up 5 bases and J gave up 4 bases, with 11 bases separating them. The germline gives CDR1 SGHTA, CDR2 FQGNSA.

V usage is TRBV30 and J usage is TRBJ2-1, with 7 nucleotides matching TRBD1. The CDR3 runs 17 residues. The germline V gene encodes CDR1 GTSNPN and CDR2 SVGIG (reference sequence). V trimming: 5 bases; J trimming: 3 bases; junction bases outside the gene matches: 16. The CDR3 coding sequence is TGTGCCTGGCTCCGGACAGATCGACAGGGTTACTACAATGAGCAGTTCTTC. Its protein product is CAWLRTDRQGYYNEQFF.

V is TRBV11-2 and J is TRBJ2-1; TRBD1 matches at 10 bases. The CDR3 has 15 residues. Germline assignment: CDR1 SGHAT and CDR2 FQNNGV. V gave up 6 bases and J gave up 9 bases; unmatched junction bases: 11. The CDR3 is CASRRQGARTGEQFF. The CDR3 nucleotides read TGTGCCAGCAGGAGACAGGGGGCGCGCACAGGTGAGCAGTTCTTC.

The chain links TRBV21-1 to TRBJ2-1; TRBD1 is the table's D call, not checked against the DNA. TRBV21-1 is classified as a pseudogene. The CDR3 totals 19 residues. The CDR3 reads CASSKDPRQGTICNNEQFF. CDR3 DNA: TGTGCCAGCAGCAAAGACCCCCGACAGGGCACAATCTGTAACAATGAGCAGTTCTTC.

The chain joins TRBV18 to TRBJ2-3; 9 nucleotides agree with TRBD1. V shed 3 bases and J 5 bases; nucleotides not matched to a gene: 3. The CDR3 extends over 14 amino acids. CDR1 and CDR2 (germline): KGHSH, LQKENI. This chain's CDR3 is CASSPLTGGDTQYF. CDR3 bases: TGTGCCAGCTCACCTTTGACAGGGGGAGATACGCAGTATTTT.

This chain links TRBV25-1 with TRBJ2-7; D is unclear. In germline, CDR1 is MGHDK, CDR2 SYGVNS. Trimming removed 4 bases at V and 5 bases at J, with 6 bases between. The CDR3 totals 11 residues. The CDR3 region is CASSAANEQYF. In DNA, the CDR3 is TGTGCCAGCAGTGCCGCCAACGAGCAGTACTTC.

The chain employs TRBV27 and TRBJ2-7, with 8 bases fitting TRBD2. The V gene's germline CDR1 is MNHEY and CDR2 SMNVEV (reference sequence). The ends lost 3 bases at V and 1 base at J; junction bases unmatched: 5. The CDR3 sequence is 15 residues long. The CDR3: CASSFVASGSYEQYF. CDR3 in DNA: TGTGCCAGCAGTTTTGTCGCTAGCGGGTCCTACGAGCAGTACTTC.

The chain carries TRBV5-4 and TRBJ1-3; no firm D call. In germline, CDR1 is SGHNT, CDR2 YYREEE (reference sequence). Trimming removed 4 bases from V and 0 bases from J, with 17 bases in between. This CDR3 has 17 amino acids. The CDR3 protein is CASSPGKRGSSGNTIYF. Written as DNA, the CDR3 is TGTGCCAGCAGCCCGGGTAAAAGAGGCAGCTCTGGAAACACCATATATTTT. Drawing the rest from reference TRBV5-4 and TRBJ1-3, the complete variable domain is ETGVTQSPTHLIKTRGQQVTLRCSSQSGHNTVSWYQQALGQGPQFIFQYYREEENGRGNFPPRFSGLQFPNYSSELNVNALELDDSALYLCASSPGKRGSSGNTIYFGEGSWLTVV.

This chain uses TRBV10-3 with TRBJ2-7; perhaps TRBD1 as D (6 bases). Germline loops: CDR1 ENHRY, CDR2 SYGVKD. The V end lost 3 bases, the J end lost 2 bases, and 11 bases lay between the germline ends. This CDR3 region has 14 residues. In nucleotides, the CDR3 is TGTGCCATCAGTGAACAGGGTTTTCCCTACGAGCAGTACTTC. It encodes CAISEQGFPYEQYF.

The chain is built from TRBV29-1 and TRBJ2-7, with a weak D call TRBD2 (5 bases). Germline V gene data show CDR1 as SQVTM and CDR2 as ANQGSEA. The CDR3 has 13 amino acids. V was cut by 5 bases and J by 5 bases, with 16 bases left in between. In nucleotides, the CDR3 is TGCAGCGTTCGTGGGGAGCGGTTTCACGAGCAGTACTTC. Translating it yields CSVRGERFHEQYF.

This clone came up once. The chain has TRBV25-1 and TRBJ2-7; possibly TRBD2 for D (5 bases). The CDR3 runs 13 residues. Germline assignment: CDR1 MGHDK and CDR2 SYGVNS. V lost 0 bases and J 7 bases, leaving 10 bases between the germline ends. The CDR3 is CASSEYPSQEQYF. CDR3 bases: TGTGCCAGCAGTGAATATCCTAGCCAGGAGCAGTACTTC.

In nucleotides, the CDR3 is TGTGCCAGCAGTCTAGCGGCCCAAGAGACCCAGTACTTC. Amino acid sequence: CASSLAAQETQYF. V gene TRBV5-4 combines with J gene TRBJ2-5, with 7 positions matching TRBD2. There are 13 residues in the CDR3. Germline V gene lookup returns CDR1 SGHNT and CDR2 YYREEE (reference sequence). The V and J ends lost 5 bases and 1 base, in that order; junction bases with no gene match: 2.

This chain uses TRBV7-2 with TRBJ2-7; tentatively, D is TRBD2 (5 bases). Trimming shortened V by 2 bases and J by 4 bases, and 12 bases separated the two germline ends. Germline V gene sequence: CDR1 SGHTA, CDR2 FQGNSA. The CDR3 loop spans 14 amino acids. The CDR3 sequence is CASSLRSGDYEQYF. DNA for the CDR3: TGTGCCAGCAGCTTACGAAGCGGTGATTACGAGCAGTACTTC. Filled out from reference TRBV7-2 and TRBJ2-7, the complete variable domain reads GAGVSQSPSNKVTEKGKDVELRCDPISGHTALYWYRQSLGQGLEFLIYFQGNSAPDKSGLPSDRFSAERTGGSVSTLTIQRTQQEDSAVYLCASSLRSGDYEQYFGPGTRLTVT.

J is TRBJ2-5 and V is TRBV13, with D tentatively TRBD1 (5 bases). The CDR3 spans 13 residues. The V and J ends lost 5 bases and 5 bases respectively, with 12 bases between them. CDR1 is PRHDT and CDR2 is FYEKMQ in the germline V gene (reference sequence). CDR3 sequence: CASSHSGRETQYF. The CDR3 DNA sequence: TGTGCCAGCAGCCATTCAGGGCGGGAGACCCAGTACTTC.

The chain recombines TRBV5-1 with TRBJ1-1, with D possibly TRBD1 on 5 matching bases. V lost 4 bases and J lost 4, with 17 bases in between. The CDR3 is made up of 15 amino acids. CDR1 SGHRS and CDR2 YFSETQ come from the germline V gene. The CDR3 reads CASSPFGAVGTEAFF. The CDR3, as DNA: TGCGCCAGCAGCCCCTTTGGGGCGGTGGGCACTGAAGCTTTCTTT.